This T cell receptor beta chain was sequenced for a study of blood T cell repertoires in COVID-19. Per the original data handling: Quantification of nucleated cells was approximated via reference gene primer amplification. Produced via immunoSEQ multiplex PCR; TCRdb's table is partial and in-frame only. Clone size and the V and J calls come from that table; the DNA yielded D and trimming. The repertoire holds about 190,000 clones, with approximately 90% as singletons. V was clipped by 3 bases and J by 8 bases; unmatched bases: 9. The CDR3 sequence is 14 residues long. In germline, CDR1 is MDHEN, CDR2 SYDVKM.

The receptor comes from a man under 40 with acute or convalescent COVID-19. V and J are TRBV28 and TRBJ1-2; 7 nucleotides align to TRBD1. Sequencing input: peripheral blood. The CDR3 loop reads CASSLTGIEFGYTF. CDR3 nucleotides: TGTGCCAGCAGTTTGACAGGGATCGAGTTCGGCTACACCTTC.